Listed below are T cell receptor beta chains from one sample, sequenced in a study of blood T cell repertoires in COVID-19. Sequenced by immunoSEQ multiplex PCR; TCRdb stores in-frame clones only, minus some. Here the sample spans about 74,000 clones, more than 75% being singletons. What was sequenced was peripheral blood. These receptors were obtained from a human donor in a cohort sampled during active COVID-19. The CDR3 runs from the conserved cysteine through the conserved F or W. A D gene is named only where the DNA matches it firmly. Where a row states a size, it is once, few, many or the class of an expanded clone; other rows omit it.

>TRBJ2-5|TRBV5-5|.|TRBD1
CASSIPGGGETQYF
TGTGCCAGCAGCATACCAGGGGGCGGAGAGACCCAGTACTTC
>TRBJ2-5|TRBV7-6|.|.
CASSTATGETQYF
TGTGCCAGCAGCACAGCAACGGGGGAGACCCAGTACTTC
>TRBJ2-7|TRBV2|.|TRBD1
CASNRPGQNYEQYF
TGTGCCAGCAACCGGCCGGGACAGAACTACGAGCAGTACTTC
>TRBJ1-1|TRBV18|.|.
CASSPSSVPGTEAFF
TGTGCCAGCTCACCATCCTCGGTCCCCGGCACTGAAGCTTTCTTT
>TRBJ2-5|TRBV28|.|.
CASSSQLVEGVMETQYF
TGTGCCAGCAGTTCCCAGTTGGTTGAGGGAGTTATGGAGACCCAGTACTTC
>TRBJ2-2|TRBV3-1/TRBV3-2|.|TRBD1
CAGSRGDRPLTGELFF
TGTGCCGGCAGCCGAGGGGACAGACCCTTGACCGGGGAGCTGTTTTTT
>TRBJ1-3|TRBV7-9|.|.
CASSLLGPLTSFSGNTIYF
TGTGCCAGCAGCTTATTGGGCCCCCTTACATCCTTCTCTGGAAACACCATATATTTT
>TRBJ2-5|TRBV6-5|once|TRBD1
CASSPGTGATQYF
TGTGCCAGCAGCCCCGGGACAGGGGCGACCCAGTACTTC
>TRBJ2-7|TRBV6-6|.|.
CASSLRGTYEQYF
TGTGCCAGCAGTTTACGGGGTACCTACGAGCAGTACTTC
>TRBJ2-7|TRBV28|once|TRBD2
CASSAITSGHGYEQYF
TGTGCCAGCAGTGCCATAACTAGCGGCCATGGCTACGAGCAGTACTTC
>TRBJ1-1|TRBV6-1|.|.
CASSEAGGFTEAFF
TGTGCCAGCAGTGAAGCAGGGGGTTTCACTGAAGCTTTCTTT
>TRBJ2-7|TRBV19|few|TRBD2
CASSHGTNYEQYF
TGTGCCAGTAGCCACGGGACTAATTACGAGCAGTACTTC
>TRBJ1-1|TRBV18|.|.
CASSPMNTEAFF
TGTGCCAGCTCACCTATGAACACTGAAGCTTTCTTT
>TRBJ2-1|TRBV28|.|.
CASSSPSQRYNEQFF
TGTGCCAGCAGTTCCCCCTCCCAGCGGTACAATGAGCAGTTCTTC
>TRBJ2-1|TRBV5-6|.|TRBD2
CASSTSGRNEQFF
TGTGCCAGCTCGACTAGCGGGAGAAATGAGCAGTTCTTC
>TRBJ2-7|TRBV28|.|.
CASSPSGPLGYEQYF
TGTGCCAGCAGTCCATCAGGGCCCCTGGGGTACGAGCAGTACTTC
>TRBJ2-3|TRBV12-5|.|.
CASGLSNTDTQYF
TGTGCTAGTGGTTTGTCAAACACAGATACGCAGTATTTT
>TRBJ2-5|TRBV5-1|.|.
CASSPQGMETQYF
TGCGCCAGCAGCCCGCAGGGAATGGAGACCCAGTACTTC
>TRBJ2-7|TRBV27|.|.
CASSADLSSYEQYF
TGTGCCAGCAGTGCGGACTTGAGCTCCTACGAGCAGTACTTC
>TRBJ2-7|TRBV28|.|TRBD2
CASSLGGVSYEQYF
TGTGCCAGCAGTTTGGGAGGGGTCTCGTACGAGCAGTACTTC
>TRBJ1-6|TRBV19|.|.
CASSMVGVLGNSPLHF
TGTGCCAGTAGTATGGTGGGCGTTCTTGGTAATTCACCCCTCCACTTT
>TRBJ2-1|TRBV27|.|TRBD2
CASSPQREAREFF
TGTGCCAGCAGCCCCCAGCGGGAGGCGAGGGAGTTCTTC
>TRBJ1-3|TRBV29-1|.|TRBD1
CSVRQGAGNTIYF
TGCAGCGTTCGACAGGGAGCAGGAAACACCATATATTTT
>TRBJ2-7|TRBV24-1|.|TRBD2
CATSEAGGAYEQYF
TGTGCCACCAGTGAGGCGGGAGGGGCCTACGAGCAGTACTTC
>TRBJ1-6|TRBV30|.|TRBD1
CAWSRTGENSPLHF
TGTGCCTGGAGTCGGACAGGGGAGAATTCACCCCTCCACTTT
>TRBJ2-3|TRBV9|once|TRBD2
CASSEGRGADTQYF
TGTGCCAGCAGCGAGGGGAGGGGTGCAGATACGCAGTATTTT
>TRBJ1-4|TRBV6-5|.|.
CASGRTASNEKLFF
TGTGCCAGCGGACGGACAGCCTCTAATGAAAAACTGTTTTTT
>TRBJ2-3|TRBV4-3|.|.
CASSQASRGRGTDTQYF
TGCGCCAGCAGCCAAGCGTCTAGGGGCAGGGGCACAGATACGCAGTATTTT
>TRBJ1-2|TRBV7-9|.|.
CASSLEAGRGYTF
TGTGCCAGCAGCTTAGAGGCAGGGAGGGGCTACACCTTC
>TRBJ1-4|TRBV5-1|few|.
CASSLGRSAEKLFF
TGCGCCAGCAGCTTGGGCAGGTCGGCTGAAAAACTGTTTTTT
>TRBJ1-5|TRBV28|.|.
CASSHRGNQPQHF
TGTGCCAGCAGTCACAGGGGCAATCAGCCCCAGCATTTT
>TRBJ1-5|TRBV6-5|.|.
CASNYRDKGNQPQHF
TGTGCCAGCAACTACAGGGATAAGGGCAATCAGCCCCAGCATTTT
>TRBJ2-5|TRBV4-2|.|.
CASSQDRQGSRETQYF
TGTGCCAGCAGCCAAGACCGTCAGGGGAGTAGGGAGACCCAGTACTTC
>TRBJ2-7|TRBV18|.|TRBD1
CASSPEGAGISYEQYF
TGTGCCAGCTCACCAGAGGGGGCAGGGATCTCCTACGAGCAGTACTTC
>TRBJ2-2|TRBV6-2/TRBV6-3|.|TRBD2
CASSSAGLAGDIGELFF
TGTGCCAGCAGTTCAGCGGGACTAGCGGGAGACATCGGGGAGCTGTTTTTT
>TRBJ2-5|TRBV27|.|TRBD1
CASGQGAWGETQYF
TGTGCCAGCGGGCAGGGGGCTTGGGGAGAGACCCAGTACTTC
>TRBJ2-2|TRBV5-1|.|.
CASSLTGNTGELFF
TGCGCCAGCAGCCTTACAGGGAACACCGGGGAGCTGTTTTTT
>TRBJ2-5|TRBV5-1|.|.
CASSLGQSQETQYF
TGCGCCAGCAGCTTGGGACAGAGCCAAGAGACCCAGTACTTC
>TRBJ1-5|TRBV5-6|.|.
CASSLTRESRNQPQHF
TGTGCCAGCAGCTTGACCCGGGAGTCGAGGAATCAGCCCCAGCATTTT
>TRBJ2-5|TRBV29-1|.|.
CSVEGGRETQYF
TGCAGCGTTGAAGGGGGGAGGGAGACCCAGTACTTC
>TRBJ2-7|TRBV5-1|.|TRBD1
CASSPMTGGAYEQYF
TGCGCCAGCAGCCCGATGACAGGGGGAGCCTACGAGCAGTACTTC
>TRBJ2-1|TRBV7-3|.|TRBD2
CASSSNLAGGLDEQFF
TGTGCCAGCAGCTCCAACCTAGCGGGGGGGTTGGATGAGCAGTTCTTC
>TRBJ1-5|TRBV19|.|.
CASSYRRQPQHF
TGTGCCAGTAGCTACAGGCGTCAGCCCCAGCATTTT
>TRBJ2-5|TRBV15|.|.
CATSRDGGGRQETQYF
TGTGCCACCAGCAGAGATGGCGGGGGCCGCCAAGAGACCCAGTACTTC
>TRBJ2-3|TRBV1|.|.
CTSRQGTTDTQYF
TGCACCAGCAGACAGGGGACTACAGATACGCAGTATTTT
>TRBJ2-1|TRBV21-1|.|.
CASSKEARLAGNNEQFF
TGTGCCAGCAGCAAAGAAGCGAGACTAGCGGGAAACAATGAGCAGTTCTTC
>TRBJ1-4|TRBV4-3|.|TRBD1
CASSPETGSGEKLFF
TGCGCCAGCAGCCCTGAGACAGGGAGTGGTGAAAAACTGTTTTTT
>TRBJ2-1|TRBV7-2|.|TRBD2
CASSLTRGSLDNEQFF
TGTGCCAGCAGCTTGACTCGCGGGAGTTTAGACAATGAGCAGTTCTTC
>TRBJ2-3|TRBV7-8|.|TRBD2
CASSLRASGTSTDTQYF
TGTGCCAGCAGCTTGAGGGCTAGCGGGACTAGCACAGATACGCAGTATTTT
>TRBJ1-4|TRBV9|.|TRBD1
CASSAAGTGPEKLFF
TGTGCCAGCAGCGCAGCCGGGACAGGGCCTGAAAAACTGTTTTTT